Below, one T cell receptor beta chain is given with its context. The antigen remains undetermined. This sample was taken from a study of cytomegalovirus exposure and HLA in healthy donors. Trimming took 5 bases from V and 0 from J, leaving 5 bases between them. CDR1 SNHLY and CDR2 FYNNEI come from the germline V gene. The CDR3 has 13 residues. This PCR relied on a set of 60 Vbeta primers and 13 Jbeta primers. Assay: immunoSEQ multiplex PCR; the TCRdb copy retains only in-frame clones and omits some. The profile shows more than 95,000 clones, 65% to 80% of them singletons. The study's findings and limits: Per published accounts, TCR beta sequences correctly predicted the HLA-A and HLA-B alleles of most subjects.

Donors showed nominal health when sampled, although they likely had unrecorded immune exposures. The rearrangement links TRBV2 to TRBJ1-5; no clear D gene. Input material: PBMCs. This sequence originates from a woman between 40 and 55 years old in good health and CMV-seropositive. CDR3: CASSPNSNQPQHF. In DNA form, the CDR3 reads TGTGCCAGCAGTCCAAATAGCAATCAGCCCCAGCATTTT.